The 7 T cell receptor beta chains reported below all come from one sample, sequenced in a study of T cell responses to AZD1222 COVID-19 vaccine. Libraries were prepared by immunoSEQ multiplex PCR; TCRdb keeps only in-frame clonotypes and omits some of them. The sample shows 150,000 to 200,000 clones, 90% of them seen only once. The sample was peripheral blood, taken on day 0 of AZD1222 vaccination. These receptors were collected from an adult in good health.

This chain joins TRBV5-1 and TRBJ2-4, with 9 bases fitting TRBD1. CDR3 length equals 19 residues. The V segment lost 4 bases and the J segment 0 bases; nucleotides outside the gene matches: 14. CDR1 and CDR2 (germline): SGHRS, YFSETQ. The CDR3 region has the DNA TGCGCCAGCAGCCAAAGGGACAGGGCGACTTCCTTAGCCAAAAACATTCAGTACTTC. This sequence encodes CASSQRDRATSLAKNIQYF.

The chain couples TRBV6-1 to TRBJ2-7, with 11 positions matching TRBD1. Per the germline V gene, CDR1 is MNHNS and CDR2 is SASEGT. The CDR3 length is 16 residues. V dropped 3 bases and J dropped 7; count of bases not matched to a gene: 11. Written as DNA, the CDR3 is TGTGCCAGCAGTGACGTCTCCGGACAGGGGGCTCGGGAGCAGTACTTC. Translation gives CASSDVSGQGAREQYF.

The chain carries TRBV19 and TRBJ2-1; a weak D match, TRBD2 (7 bases). V was cut by 8 bases and J by 5 bases, with 19 bases left in between. In germline, CDR1 is LNHDA, CDR2 SQIVND (reference sequence). The CDR3 contains 15 residues. CDR3 sequence (DNA): TGTGCCAGTGACCCCTGGGGGGGCGGCAACAATGAGCAGTTCTTC. Its protein product is CASDPWGGGNNEQFF. Combining the CDR3 with reference TRBV19 and TRBJ2-1 gives the whole variable domain DGGITQSPKYLFRKEGQNVTLSCEQNLNHDAMYWYRQDPGQGLRLIYYSQIVNDFQKGDIAEGYSVSREKKESFPLTVTSAQKNPTAFYLCASDPWGGGNNEQFFGPGTRLTVL.

The V and J genes are TRBV6-5 and TRBJ2-7; 7 bases fit TRBD2. Losses at the gene ends were 7 bases for V and 2 bases for J; bases not matched to a gene: 11. Germline loops: CDR1 MNHEY, CDR2 SVGAGI. The CDR3 sequence is 15 residues long. The CDR3 DNA reads as TGTGCCAGCACCCCCCTCCGTGGGGGGGCCTACGAGCAGTACTTC. This translates into CASTPLRGGAYEQYF.

This chain links TRBV4-3 with TRBJ1-4; tentative D call: TRBD1 (5 bases). The CDR3 sequence is 14 residues long. With 1 base removed from V and 8 bases from J, the gap between germline ends came to 11 bases. Germline V CDR1 and CDR2: LGHNA, YSLEER. Here the CDR3 reads CASSQGPRDEKLFF. The DNA for the CDR3 is TGCGCCAGCAGCCAAGGCCCCAGGGACGAAAAACTGTTTTTT.

The CDR3 loop is CASSQSRKGSGELFF. The CDR3, as DNA: TGTGCCAGCAGCCAATCTCGAAAGGGTTCCGGGGAGCTGTTTTTT. The V call is TRBV6-5, the J call TRBJ2-2; D gene unclear. Trimming took 6 bases from V and 6 from J, leaving 17 bases between them. The CDR3 spans 15 residues. Germline values: CDR1 MNHEY, CDR2 SVGAGI.

This clone has only a few counts. The J gene is TRBJ1-6, the V gene TRBV18; 10 positions match TRBD1. Germline-derived CDR1 and CDR2 are KGHSH and LQKENI. The trim removed 6 bases at V and 7 bases at J, leaving 3 bases unmatched. This CDR3 is built from 14 residues. CDR3 DNA sequence: TGTGCCAGCTCTCCGGACAGGGGGAATTCACCCCTCCACTTT. Translated, it gives CASSPDRGNSPLHF.